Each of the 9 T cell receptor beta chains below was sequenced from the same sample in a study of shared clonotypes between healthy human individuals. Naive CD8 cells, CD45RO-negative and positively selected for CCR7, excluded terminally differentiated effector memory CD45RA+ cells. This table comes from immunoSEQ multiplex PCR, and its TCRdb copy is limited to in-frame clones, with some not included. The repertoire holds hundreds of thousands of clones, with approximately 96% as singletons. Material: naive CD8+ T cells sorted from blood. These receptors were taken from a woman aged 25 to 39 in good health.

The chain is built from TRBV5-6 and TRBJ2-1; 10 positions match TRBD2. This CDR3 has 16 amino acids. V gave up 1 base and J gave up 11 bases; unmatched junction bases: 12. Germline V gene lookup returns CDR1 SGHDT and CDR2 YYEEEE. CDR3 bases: TGTGCCAGCAGCTTGTTGTTTGGGACTAGCGACCACCAGCAGTTCTTC. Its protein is CASSLLFGTSDHQQFF. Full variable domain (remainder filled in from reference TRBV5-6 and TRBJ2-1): DAGVTQSPTHLIKTRGQQVTLRCSPKSGHDTVSWYQQALGQGPQFIFQYYEEEERQRGNFPDRFSGHQFPNYSSELNVNALLLGDSALYLCASSLLFGTSDHQQFFGPGTRLTVL.

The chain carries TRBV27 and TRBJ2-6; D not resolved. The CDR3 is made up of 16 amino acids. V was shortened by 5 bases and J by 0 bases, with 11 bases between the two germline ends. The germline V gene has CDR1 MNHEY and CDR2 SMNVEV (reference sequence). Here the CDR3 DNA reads TGTGCCAGCAGTCTGGCGTTTCCCTCTGGGGCCAACGTCCTGACTTTC. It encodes CASSLAFPSGANVLTF.

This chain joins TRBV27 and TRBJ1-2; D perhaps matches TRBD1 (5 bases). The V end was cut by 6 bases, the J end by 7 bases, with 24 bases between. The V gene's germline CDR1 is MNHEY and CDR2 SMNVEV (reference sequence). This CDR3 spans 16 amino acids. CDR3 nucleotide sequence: TGTGCCAGCAGCCAGAACCCGAAGACAGTTTCTTTTGGCTACACCTTC. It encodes CASSQNPKTVSFGYTF.

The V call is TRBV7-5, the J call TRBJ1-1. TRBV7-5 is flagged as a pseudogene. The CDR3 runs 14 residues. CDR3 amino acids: CVRSRRVWGTEAFF. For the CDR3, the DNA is TGTGTCAGAAGCCGCAGGGTCTGGGGGACTGAAGCTTTCTTT.

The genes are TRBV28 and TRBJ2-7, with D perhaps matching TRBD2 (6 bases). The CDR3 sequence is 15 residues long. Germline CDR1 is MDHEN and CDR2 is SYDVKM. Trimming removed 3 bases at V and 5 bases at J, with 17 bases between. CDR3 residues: CASSFGGKGIHEQYF. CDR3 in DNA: TGTGCCAGCAGTTTCGGGGGAAAAGGTATCCACGAGCAGTACTTC.

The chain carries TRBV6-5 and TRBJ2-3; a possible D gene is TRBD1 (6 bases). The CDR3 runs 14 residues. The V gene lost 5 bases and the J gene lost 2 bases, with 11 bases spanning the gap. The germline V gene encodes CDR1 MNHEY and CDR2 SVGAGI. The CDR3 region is CASSRGHYTDTQYF. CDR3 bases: TGTGCCAGCAGTCGGGGACATTACACAGATACGCAGTATTTT.

In DNA form, the CDR3 reads TGTGCCAGCAGCTATCTAGCGGGGCGAGAGACCCAGTACTTC. Translation: CASSYLAGRETQYF. The rearrangement uses TRBV11-2 and TRBJ2-5; 9 bases line up with TRBD2. Germline V lookup: CDR1 SGHAT, CDR2 FQNNGV. The CDR3 has 14 residues. The trim removed 4 bases at V and 4 bases at J, leaving 4 bases unmatched.

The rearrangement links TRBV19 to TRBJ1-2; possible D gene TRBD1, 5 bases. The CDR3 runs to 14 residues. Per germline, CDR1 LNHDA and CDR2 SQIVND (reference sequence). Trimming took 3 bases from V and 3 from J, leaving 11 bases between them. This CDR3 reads CASSMDTGDYGYTF. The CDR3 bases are TGTGCCAGTAGTATGGACACCGGGGACTATGGCTACACCTTC.

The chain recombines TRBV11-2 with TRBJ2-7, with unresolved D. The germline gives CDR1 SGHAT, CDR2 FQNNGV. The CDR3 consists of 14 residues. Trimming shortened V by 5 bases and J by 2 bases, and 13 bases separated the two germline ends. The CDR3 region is CASSPPHTTYEQYF. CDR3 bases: TGTGCCAGCAGCCCCCCCCATACTACCTACGAGCAGTACTTC.